The 5 T cell receptor beta chains below all came from one sample that was sequenced in a study of T cell responses to AZD1222 COVID-19 vaccine. Data came from immunoSEQ multiplex PCR; TCRdb stores just in-frame clones and leaves some out. The sample gives about 49,000 clones, 79% of which show up once; roughly 20% is in the top ten. This material consisted of peripheral blood, taken on day 0 of MenACWY control vaccination. These receptor sequences come from an adult in good health.

The rearrangement uses TRBV19 and TRBJ2-3, with D uncertain. There are 15 residues in the CDR3. CDR1 is LNHDA, CDR2 SQIVND, per germline (reference sequence). Deletions cut 5 bases from V and 3 bases from J, with 15 bases between. This CDR3 is CASSQPGRPTDTQYF. The CDR3 nucleotides are TGTGCCAGTAGTCAACCGGGCCGACCAACAGATACGCAGTATTTT.

V gene TRBV2 combines with J gene TRBJ2-7, with 7 bases that match TRBD1. The CDR3 runs 13 residues. From germline, CDR1 is SNHLY and CDR2 FYNNEI. J was trimmed by 6 bases and V by 6 bases; bases with no gene match: 8. The CDR3 loop reads CASSVDRVSEQYV. The CDR3 DNA sequence: TGTGCCAGCAGCGTCGACAGGGTAAGCGAGCAGTACGTC.

The chain recombines TRBV19 with TRBJ2-1; TRBD1 agrees at 7 bases. Germline trimming cut 6 bases from V and 6 bases from J; bases unmatched to any gene: 11. This CDR3 is built from 15 residues. Germline V gene data show CDR1 as LNHDA and CDR2 as SQIVND (reference sequence). The CDR3 spells CASRDRVGASNEQFF. The DNA of the CDR3 is TGTGCCAGTAGAGACAGGGTAGGGGCCTCCAATGAGCAGTTCTTC.

The CDR3 region is CASSEFGGSTGELFF. The CDR3 DNA reads as TGCGCCAGCAGTGAATTTGGGGGGAGCACCGGGGAGCTGTTTTTT. This chain joins TRBV10-1 and TRBJ2-2; D might be TRBD2 (6 bases). The CDR3 extends over 15 amino acids. V was cut by 3 bases and J by 4 bases, with 12 bases left in between. From germline, CDR1 is WNHNN and CDR2 SYGVQD (reference sequence).

The J gene is TRBJ1-6, the V gene TRBV6-5; tentative D call: TRBD1 (5 bases). Between the trimmed V and J ends, which lost 7 bases and 4 bases, there was a span of 14 bases. This CDR3 has 15 amino acids. CDR1 MNHEY and CDR2 SVGAGI come from the germline V gene. The CDR3 DNA sequence: TGTGCCAGCAACATCGACAGAGCATATAATTCACCCCTCCACTTT. Translation gives CASNIDRAYNSPLHF.